Presented here are 24 T cell receptor beta chains from one specimen sequenced in a study of T cell responses to AZD1222 COVID-19 vaccine. Data came from immunoSEQ multiplex PCR; TCRdb stores just in-frame clones and leaves some out. The sample lists about 88,000 clones, 85% to 90% occurring once. The sample in question was peripheral blood, obtained on day 0 of AZD1222 vaccination. The receptors were sampled from an adult in good health.

In DNA, the CDR3 is TGTGCCAGCATAGGGACGGCGGGTGTTAATCAGCCCCAGCATTTT. It translates to CASIGTAGVNQPQHF. This rearrangement joins TRBV6-5 to TRBJ1-5; the D gene is possibly TRBD1 (5 bases). The V end lost 7 bases, the J end lost 4 bases, and 17 bases lay between the germline ends. The CDR3 covers 15 residues. Per the germline V gene, CDR1 is MNHEY and CDR2 is SVGAGI.

The count of this clone is one. In DNA, the CDR3 is TGCAGCGTTATCCGGCCGGACAGGGGAGGGTACGAGCAGTACTTC. It yields the protein CSVIRPDRGGYEQYF. This sequence joins TRBV29-1 and TRBJ2-7; 9 bases are shared with TRBD1. The CDR3 spans 15 residues. Losses at the gene ends were 5 bases for V and 4 bases for J; bases not matched to a gene: 12. Germline-derived CDR1 and CDR2 are SQVTM and ANQGSEA.

The chain carries TRBV19 and TRBJ1-1; D is undetermined. The CDR3 is 11 residues long. V was trimmed by 4 bases and J by 1 base, leaving 1 base between them. Germline loops: CDR1 LNHDA, CDR2 SQIVND (reference sequence). DNA of the CDR3: TGTGCCAGTAGTAGGAACACTGAAGCTTTCTTT. The encoded protein is CASSRNTEAFF.

CDR3: CATSRGQGQGYTF. Here the CDR3 DNA reads TGTGCCACCAGCAGGGGACAGGGTCAGGGCTACACCTTC. The J gene is TRBJ1-2, the V gene TRBV15; the match to TRBD1 covers 9 bases. Per the germline V gene, CDR1 is LNHNV and CDR2 is YYDKDF (reference sequence). J lost 8 bases, V lost 3 bases, and 4 bases had no gene match. The CDR3 has 13 residues.

This chain uses TRBV30 with TRBJ1-4; D call uncertain. Trimming removed 4 bases at V and 5 bases at J, with 17 bases between. CDR1 and CDR2 (germline): GTSNPN, SVGIG (reference sequence). The CDR3 runs to 15 residues. The CDR3 DNA sequence: TGTGCCTGGATTGCGGGCGGCACGGCAAATGAAAAACTGTTTTTT. Translation gives CAWIAGGTANEKLFF.

The chain links TRBV18 to TRBJ1-6; D call uncertain. V lost 3 bases and J 7 bases, leaving 13 bases between the germline ends. Germline lookup yields CDR1 KGHSH and CDR2 LQKENI. The CDR3 is 15 amino acids. CDR3 nucleotide sequence: TGTGCCAGCTCACCGGCAAGGACCTCGAATTCACCCCTCCACTTT. Translated: CASSPARTSNSPLHF.

The chain has TRBV3-1 (or the pseudogene TRBV3-2) and TRBJ1-4; 9 bases fit TRBD1. V was pared by 0 bases and J by 7 bases, with 6 bases of the junction left unmatched. This CDR3 is built from 16 residues. Germline assignment: CDR1 LGHDT and CDR2 YNNKEL (reference sequence). CDR3 loop: CASSQEPGQGFEKLFF. DNA for the CDR3: TGTGCCAGCAGCCAAGAGCCGGGACAGGGATTTGAAAAACTGTTTTTT.

V is TRBV9 and J is TRBJ2-1, with D perhaps TRBD1 (8 bases). The CDR3 spans 16 residues. CDR1 and CDR2 (germline): SGDLS, YYNGEE. V was cut by 4 bases and J by 9 bases, with 23 bases left in between. The CDR3 DNA reads as TGTGCCAGCAGCCGAAACAGGGGGGGCCCGGTCGCTGAGCAGTTCTTC. It codes for CASSRNRGGPVAEQFF.

The chain carries TRBV5-4 and TRBJ1-5; D perhaps matches TRBD1 (5 bases). CDR1 SGHNT and CDR2 YYREEE come from the germline V gene (reference sequence). V was cut by 1 base and J by 3 bases, with 11 bases left in between. The CDR3 is made up of 15 amino acids. CDR3 in amino acids: CASSLWGGDNQPQHF. CDR3 nucleotides: TGTGCCAGCAGCTTGTGGGGAGGGGACAATCAGCCCCAGCATTTT.

The chain uses TRBV5-1 and TRBJ2-7; 8 bases map to TRBD2. Germline trimming cut 0 bases from V and 3 bases from J; bases unmatched to any gene: 5. Germline CDR1 SGHRS, CDR2 YFSETQ. The CDR3 has 15 amino acids. CDR3 region: CASSLVGGGFYEQYF. The CDR3 DNA is TGCGCCAGCAGCTTGGTGGGCGGGGGGTTCTACGAGCAGTACTTC. The full variable domain, with the rest looked up from reference TRBV5-1 and TRBJ2-7, is KAGVTQTPRYLIKTRGQQVTLSCSPISGHRSVSWYQQTPGQGLQFLFEYFSETQRNKGNFPGRFSGRQFSNSRSEMNVSTLELGDSALYLCASSLVGGGFYEQYFGPGTRLTVT.

The chain carries TRBV2 and TRBJ2-3; D ambiguous. V lost 3 bases to trimming and J lost 5 bases, with 12 bases between them. CDR3 size: 14 residues. CDR1 and CDR2 from the germline V gene are SNHLY and FYNNEI. CDR3 DNA sequence: TGTGCCAGCAGTGACAGGTTGACGGGAGATACGCAGTATTTT. Amino acids: CASSDRLTGDTQYF.

V is TRBV5-1 and J is TRBJ1-6; 8 positions match TRBD1. The V gene's germline CDR1 is SGHRS and CDR2 YFSETQ. V lost 0 bases, J lost 8 bases, and 7 bases stayed unmatched. This CDR3 spans 16 amino acids. CDR3 loop: CASSLEGDRGHSPLHF. The DNA of the CDR3 is TGCGCCAGCAGCTTGGAAGGCGACAGGGGCCATTCACCCCTCCACTTT.

The V and J genes are TRBV7-2 and TRBJ1-6; D remains ambiguous. V gave up 2 bases and J gave up 6 bases, with 17 bases separating them. Germline assignment: CDR1 SGHTA and CDR2 FQGNSA. CDR3 length: 17 amino acids. The CDR3 DNA reads as TGTGCCAGCAGCTTAATGGTATCGGCAGGATCTAATTCACCCCTCCACTTT. Residues: CASSLMVSAGSNSPLHF.

The CDR3 DNA sequence: TGCGCCAGCAGCTTCGGCTCTCTCACTGAAGCTTTCTTT. This gives the protein CASSFGSLTEAFF. The chain combines TRBV5-1 with TRBJ1-1; D is undetermined. Trimming stripped 2 bases from V and 4 bases from J, with 9 bases between. The CDR3 covers 13 residues. The germline gives CDR1 SGHRS, CDR2 YFSETQ. Variable domain in full (rest from reference TRBV5-1 and TRBJ1-1): KAGVTQTPRYLIKTRGQQVTLSCSPISGHRSVSWYQQTPGQGLQFLFEYFSETQRNKGNFPGRFSGRQFSNSRSEMNVSTLELGDSALYLCASSFGSLTEAFFGQGTRLTVV.

To note about this clone: The sample holds other DNA sequences that translate to the same CDR3. The chain recombines TRBV7-2 with TRBJ2-1, with 7 bases that match TRBD2. Germline CDR1 SGHTA, CDR2 FQGNSA. The V segment lost 5 bases and the J segment 5 bases; nucleotides outside the gene matches: 9. The CDR3 has 15 residues. As DNA, the CDR3 is TGTGCCAGCAGCCTTAGGTCGGGGGGAGACAATGAGCAGTTCTTC. Encoded protein: CASSLRSGGDNEQFF.

This clone came up once. The rearrangement uses TRBV6-1 and TRBJ1-6; D not certain. This CDR3 is built from 15 residues. Trimming left V 2 bases short and J 9 bases short, with 14 bases between. Germline V lookup: CDR1 MNHNS, CDR2 SASEGT. CDR3 sequence: CASSESATTTSPLHF. The CDR3, as DNA: TGTGCCAGCAGTGAAAGCGCTACGACAACTTCACCCCTCCACTTT.

The rearrangement links TRBV11-2 to TRBJ2-3, with TRBD1 as a possible D gene (5 bases). V shed 4 bases and J shed 7 bases, with 15 bases lying between them. The CDR3 is 14 amino acids. Germline V gives CDR1 SGHAT, CDR2 FQNNGV. CDR3 residues: CASSSMVRGNTQYF. The CDR3 DNA is TGTGCCAGCAGCTCCATGGTTAGGGGAAATACGCAGTATTTT. The variable domain in full, with the rest retrieved from reference TRBV11-2 and TRBJ2-3, is EAGVAQSPRYKIIEKRQSVAFWCNPISGHATLYWYQQILGQGPKLLIQFQNNGVVDDSQLPKDRFSAERLKGVDSTLKIQPAKLEDSAVYLCASSSMVRGNTQYFGPGTRLTVL.

V is TRBV10-3 and J is TRBJ1-3, with 7 nucleotides matching TRBD1. The CDR3 spans 14 residues. V gave up 9 bases and J gave up 1 base; unmatched junction bases: 6. The germline gives CDR1 ENHRY, CDR2 SYGVKD. The CDR3 DNA follows: TGTGCCATAAGCGCAGGGGGATCTGGAAACACCATATATTTT. It yields the protein CAISAGGSGNTIYF.

The gene calls are TRBV23-1 and TRBJ2-2; D not certain. TRBV23-1 is given ORF status, its function remaining uncertain. This CDR3 has 17 residues. Trimming took off 7 bases at V and 3 bases at J, with 21 bases between the two ends. In DNA form, the CDR3 reads TGCGCCAGCATCCTACCCCGTATAGGCCGGGACACCGGGGAGCTGTTTTTT. Amino acid sequence: CASILPRIGRDTGELFF.

The V gene is TRBV5-8, the J gene TRBJ1-6, with a weak D call TRBD1 (5 bases). The V gene's germline CDR1 is SGHTS and CDR2 YDEGEE. V lost 0 bases to trimming and J lost 4 bases, with 8 bases between them. This CDR3 has 15 residues. The CDR3 nucleotides are TGTGCCAGCAGCTTGGTAGAGGGGTATAATTCACCCCTCCACTTT. It specifies CASSLVEGYNSPLHF.

The genes are TRBV7-3 and TRBJ1-2; D unresolved. The germline V gene encodes CDR1 SGHTA and CDR2 FQGTGA. The CDR3 spans 14 residues. V lost 2 bases, J lost 2 bases, and 9 bases lay in between. The CDR3 nucleotides are TGTGCCAGCAGCTTAGGAGCAGGAAACTATGGCTACACCTTC. Residues: CASSLGAGNYGYTF.

The chain combines TRBV10-2 with TRBJ2-7; TRBD1 might be the D (7 bases). The CDR3 covers 16 residues. V was pared by 2 bases and J by 3 bases, with 17 bases between. Germline V gene sequence: CDR1 WSHSY, CDR2 SAAADI. This chain's CDR3 is CASSEQGAQGGYEQYF. The CDR3 region has the DNA TGCGCCAGCAGTGAGCAGGGCGCCCAGGGGGGCTACGAGCAGTACTTC.

The chain links TRBV27 to TRBJ2-7; D may be TRBD1 (5 bases). Per germline, CDR1 MNHEY and CDR2 SMNVEV (reference sequence). This CDR3 contains 17 residues. Trimming removed 5 bases from V and 0 bases from J, with 20 bases in between. The CDR3 bases are TGTGCCAGCAGTGCTATAGGGGATGGACGAAGCTCCTACGAGCAGTACTTC. Amino acid sequence: CASSAIGDGRSSYEQYF.

V and J are TRBV24-1 and TRBJ1-1, with 9 bases matching TRBD1. The CDR3 contains 14 residues. Germline CDR1 and CDR2: KGHDR and SFDVKD. V trimming: 4 bases; J trimming: 11 bases; junction bases outside the gene matches: 10. The CDR3 nucleotides are TGTGCCACCAGTGACCCGAGACAGGGGGGAAGGGCTTTCTTT. Translating it yields CATSDPRQGGRAFF.